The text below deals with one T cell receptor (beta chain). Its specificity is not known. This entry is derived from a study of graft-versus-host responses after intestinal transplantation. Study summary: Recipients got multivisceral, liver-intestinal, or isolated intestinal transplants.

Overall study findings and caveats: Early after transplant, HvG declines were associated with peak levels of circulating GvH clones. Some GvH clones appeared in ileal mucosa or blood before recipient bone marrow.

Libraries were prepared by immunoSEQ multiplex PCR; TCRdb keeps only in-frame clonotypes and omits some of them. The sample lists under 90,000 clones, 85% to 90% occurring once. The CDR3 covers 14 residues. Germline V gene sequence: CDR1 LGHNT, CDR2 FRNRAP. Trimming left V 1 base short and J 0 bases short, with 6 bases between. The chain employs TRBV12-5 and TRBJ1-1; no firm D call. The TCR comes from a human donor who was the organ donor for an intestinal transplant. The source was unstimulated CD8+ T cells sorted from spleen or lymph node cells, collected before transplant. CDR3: CASGLGGLNTEAFF. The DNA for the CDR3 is TGTGCTAGTGGTTTGGGAGGCTTGAACACTGAAGCTTTCTTT.